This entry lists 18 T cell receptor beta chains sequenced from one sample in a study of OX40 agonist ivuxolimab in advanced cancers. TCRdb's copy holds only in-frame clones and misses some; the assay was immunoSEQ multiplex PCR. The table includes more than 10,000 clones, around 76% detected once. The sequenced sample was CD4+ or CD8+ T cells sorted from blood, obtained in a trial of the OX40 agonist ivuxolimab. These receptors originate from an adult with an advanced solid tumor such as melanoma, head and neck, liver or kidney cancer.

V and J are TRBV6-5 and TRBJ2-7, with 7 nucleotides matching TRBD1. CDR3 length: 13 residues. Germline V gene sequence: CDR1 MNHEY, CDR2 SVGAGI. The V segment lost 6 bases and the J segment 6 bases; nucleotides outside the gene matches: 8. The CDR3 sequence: CASSPGQDPEQYF. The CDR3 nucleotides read TGTGCCAGCAGCCCTGGACAGGACCCCGAGCAGTACTTC.

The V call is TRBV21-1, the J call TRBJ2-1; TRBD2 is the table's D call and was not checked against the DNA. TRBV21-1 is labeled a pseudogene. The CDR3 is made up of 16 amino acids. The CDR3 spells CASSKGGSGRLMEQFF. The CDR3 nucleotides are TGTGCCAGCAGCAAAGGCGGTAGCGGGAGGTTGATGGAGCAGTTCTTC.

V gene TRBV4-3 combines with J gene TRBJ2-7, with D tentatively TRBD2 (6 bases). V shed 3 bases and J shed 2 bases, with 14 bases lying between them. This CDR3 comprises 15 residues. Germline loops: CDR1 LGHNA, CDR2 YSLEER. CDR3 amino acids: CASSQGRDVTYEQYF. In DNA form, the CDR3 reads TGCGCCAGCAGCCAGGGGCGGGATGTCACCTACGAGCAGTACTTC.

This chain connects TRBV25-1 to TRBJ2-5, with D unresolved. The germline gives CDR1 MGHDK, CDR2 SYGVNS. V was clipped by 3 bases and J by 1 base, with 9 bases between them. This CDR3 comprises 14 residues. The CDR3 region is CASSERFSQETQYF. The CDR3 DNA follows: TGTGCCAGCAGTGAGCGTTTCTCCCAAGAGACCCAGTACTTC.

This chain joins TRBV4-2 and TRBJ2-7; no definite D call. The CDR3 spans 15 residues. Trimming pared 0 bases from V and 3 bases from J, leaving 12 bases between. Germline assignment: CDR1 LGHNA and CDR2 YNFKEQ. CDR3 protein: CASSQEEALSYEQYF. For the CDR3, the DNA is TGTGCCAGCAGCCAAGAAGAGGCCCTCAGCTACGAGCAGTACTTC.

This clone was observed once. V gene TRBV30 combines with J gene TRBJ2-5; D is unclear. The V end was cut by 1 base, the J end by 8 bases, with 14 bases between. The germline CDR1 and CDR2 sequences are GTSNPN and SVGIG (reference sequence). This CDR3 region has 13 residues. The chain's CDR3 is CAWSANPSGTQYF. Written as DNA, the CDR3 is TGTGCCTGGAGTGCAAACCCGTCGGGCACCCAGTACTTC.

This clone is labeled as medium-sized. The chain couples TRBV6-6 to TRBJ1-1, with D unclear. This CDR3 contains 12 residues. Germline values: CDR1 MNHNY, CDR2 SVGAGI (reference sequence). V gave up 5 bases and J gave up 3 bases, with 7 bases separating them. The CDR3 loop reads CASSQGYTEAFF. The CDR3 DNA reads TGTGCCAGCAGTCAAGGATACACTGAAGCTTTCTTT.

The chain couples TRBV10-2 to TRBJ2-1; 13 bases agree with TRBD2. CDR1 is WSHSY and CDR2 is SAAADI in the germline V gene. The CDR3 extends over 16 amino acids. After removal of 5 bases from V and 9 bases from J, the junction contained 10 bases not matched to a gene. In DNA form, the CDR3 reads TGCGCCAGCAGTTCCGGACTAGCGGGAGTAGGGGTTGAGCAGTTCTTC. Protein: CASSSGLAGVGVEQFF.

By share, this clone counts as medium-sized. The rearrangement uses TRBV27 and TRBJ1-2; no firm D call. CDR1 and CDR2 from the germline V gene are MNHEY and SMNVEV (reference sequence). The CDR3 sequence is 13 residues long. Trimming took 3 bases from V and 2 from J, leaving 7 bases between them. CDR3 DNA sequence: TGTGCCAGCAGTTTTAACAGCAACTATGGCTACACCTTC. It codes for CASSFNSNYGYTF.

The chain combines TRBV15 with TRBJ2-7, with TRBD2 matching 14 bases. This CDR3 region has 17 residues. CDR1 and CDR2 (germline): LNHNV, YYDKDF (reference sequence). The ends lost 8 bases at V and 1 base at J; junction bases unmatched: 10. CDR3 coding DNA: TGTGCCACCGGAACCGGGACTAGCGGGAGAAGTTCCTACGAGCAGTACTTC. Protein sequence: CATGTGTSGRSSYEQYF.

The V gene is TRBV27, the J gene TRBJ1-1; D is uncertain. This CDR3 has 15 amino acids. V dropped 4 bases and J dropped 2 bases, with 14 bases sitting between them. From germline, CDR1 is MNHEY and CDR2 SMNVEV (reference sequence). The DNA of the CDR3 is TGTGCCAGCAGTTCCCCTGTCTCGTCAAACACTGAAGCTTTCTTT. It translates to CASSSPVSSNTEAFF.

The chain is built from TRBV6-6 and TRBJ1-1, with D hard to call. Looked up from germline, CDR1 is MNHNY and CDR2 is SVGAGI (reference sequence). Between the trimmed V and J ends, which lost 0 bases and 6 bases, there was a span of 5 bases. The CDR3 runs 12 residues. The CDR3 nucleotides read TGTGCCAGCAGTTACTCGAGCTCTGAAGCTTTCTTT. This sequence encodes CASSYSSSEAFF.

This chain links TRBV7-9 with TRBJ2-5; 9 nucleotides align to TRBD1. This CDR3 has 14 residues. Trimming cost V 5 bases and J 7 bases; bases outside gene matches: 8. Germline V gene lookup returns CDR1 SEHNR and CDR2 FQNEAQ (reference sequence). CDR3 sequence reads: CASSDRTGDVTQYF. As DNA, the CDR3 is TGTGCCAGCAGCGACCGGACAGGGGACGTGACCCAGTACTTC.

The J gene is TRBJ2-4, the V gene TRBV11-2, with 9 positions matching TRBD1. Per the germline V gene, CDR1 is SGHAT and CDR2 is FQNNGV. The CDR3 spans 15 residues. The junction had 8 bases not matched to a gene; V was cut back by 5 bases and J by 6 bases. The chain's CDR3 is CASSPDRGLGNIQYF. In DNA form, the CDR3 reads TGTGCCAGCAGCCCGGACAGGGGATTGGGAAACATTCAGTACTTC.

In DNA, the CDR3 is TGTGCCAGCAGCCGGACTAGCGGGGGTAGCTCCTACGAGCAGTACTTC. It yields the protein CASSRTSGGSSYEQYF. This sequence joins TRBV7-9 and TRBJ2-7; 13 nucleotides agree with TRBD2. With V trimmed by 5 bases and J by 0 bases, 4 bases remained unmatched. This CDR3 contains 16 residues. CDR1 is SEHNR, CDR2 FQNEAQ, per germline (reference sequence). Looking up the rest from reference TRBV7-9 and TRBJ2-7 gives the full variable domain: DTGVSQNPRHKITKRGQNVTFRCDPISEHNRLYWYRQTLGQGPEFLTYFQNEAQLEKSRLLSDRFSAERPKGSFSTLEIQRTEQGDSAMYLCASSRTSGGSSYEQYFGPGTRLTVT.

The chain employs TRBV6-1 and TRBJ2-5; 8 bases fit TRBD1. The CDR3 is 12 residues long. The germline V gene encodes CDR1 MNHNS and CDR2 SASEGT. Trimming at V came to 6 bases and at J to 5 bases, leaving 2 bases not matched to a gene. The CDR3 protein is CASRDRAETQYF. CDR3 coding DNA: TGTGCCAGCAGGGACAGGGCTGAGACCCAGTACTTC.

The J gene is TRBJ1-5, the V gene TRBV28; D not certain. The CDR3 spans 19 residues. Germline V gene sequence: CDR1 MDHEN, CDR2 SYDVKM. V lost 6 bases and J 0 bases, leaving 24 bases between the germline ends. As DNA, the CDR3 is TGTGCCAGCAGACACATCTTAGGGCCAGAGAGTTATAGCAATCAGCCCCAGCATTTT. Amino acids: CASRHILGPESYSNQPQHF.

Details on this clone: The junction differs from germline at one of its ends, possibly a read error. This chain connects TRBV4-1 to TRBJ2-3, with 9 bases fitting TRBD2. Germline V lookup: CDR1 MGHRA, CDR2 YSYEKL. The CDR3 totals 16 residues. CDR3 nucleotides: TGCGCCAACAGCCAAGATCGCGGGAGGGTAACAGATACGCAGTATTTT. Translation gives CANSQDRGRVTDTQYF.